A single sample gave rise to the 9 T cell receptor beta chains below, sequenced in a study of shared clonotypes between healthy human individuals. The protocol was immunoSEQ multiplex PCR, while the TCRdb copy is restricted to in-frame clones and leaves out a portion. Here the sample spans more than 2 million clones, roughly 95% being singletons. Sequenced sample: naive CD4+ T cells sorted from blood. The subset was: CD45RA+ positively selected. The source of these receptors is a man aged 18 to 30 in good health.

The rearrangement joins TRBV27 to TRBJ1-5; no firm D call. This CDR3 is built from 15 residues. CDR1 is MNHEY, CDR2 SMNVEV, per germline (reference sequence). The V gene lost 0 bases and the J gene lost 2 bases, with 8 bases spanning the gap. As DNA, the CDR3 is TGTGCCAGCAGTTTATCCGGTAGAGGCAATCAGCCCCAGCATTTT. It specifies CASSLSGRGNQPQHF.

The rearrangement uses TRBV6-5 and TRBJ1-2; D is possibly TRBD1 (5 bases). Trimming stripped 4 bases from V and 3 bases from J, with 15 bases between. CDR3 length: 15 residues. Germline-derived CDR1 and CDR2 are MNHEY and SVGAGI. This CDR3 is CASSFEGSAHYGYTF. DNA for the CDR3: TGTGCCAGCAGTTTTGAGGGGTCAGCTCACTATGGCTACACCTTC.

Remarks on this clone: Other DNA variants within this sample encode the same CDR3. The chain has TRBV5-1 and TRBJ2-7; 9 nucleotides align to TRBD1. Germline assignment: CDR1 SGHRS and CDR2 YFSETQ. Unmatched junction bases numbered 3, after V lost 2 bases and J lost 3 bases. The CDR3 consists of 14 residues. CDR3 in DNA: TGCGCCAGCAGCTTACCGGGACAGGGCTACGAGCAGTACTTC. It yields the protein CASSLPGQGYEQYF.

Note on this clone: Additional DNA sequences in this sample encode the identical CDR3. This sequence joins TRBV10-3 and TRBJ2-7; TRBD1 aligns across 9 bases. Germline trimming cut 0 bases from V and 1 base from J; bases unmatched to any gene: 1. This CDR3 contains 15 residues. CDR1 ENHRY and CDR2 SYGVKD come from the germline V gene. CDR3 sequence: CAISESGTGSYEQYF. For the CDR3, the DNA is TGTGCCATCAGTGAGTCTGGGACAGGGTCCTACGAGCAGTACTTC.

The V and J genes are TRBV6-6 and TRBJ2-7; 9 bases align to TRBD1. This CDR3 is 14 amino acids long. Germline V gene sequence: CDR1 MNHNY, CDR2 SVGAGI (reference sequence). Trimming took 5 bases from V and 3 from J; bases not matched to a gene: 5. The CDR3 here is CASSLGDRVYEQYF. The CDR3 nucleotides are TGTGCCAGCAGTCTTGGGGACAGGGTCTACGAGCAGTACTTC.

This chain uses TRBV6-5 with TRBJ2-2, with a possible D match to TRBD2 (7 bases). The CDR3 runs to 15 residues. Germline lookup yields CDR1 MNHEY and CDR2 SVGAGI. Deletions cut 5 bases from V and 1 base from J, with 11 bases between. This chain's CDR3 is CASSPGGLNTGELFF. CDR3 DNA sequence: TGTGCCAGCAGTCCGGGGGGCCTGAACACCGGGGAGCTGTTTTTT.

The chain combines TRBV5-4 with TRBJ2-7; D is tentatively TRBD1 or TRBD2 (5 bases each). Trimming pared 0 bases from V and 6 bases from J, leaving 16 bases between. The V gene's germline CDR1 is SGHNT and CDR2 YYREEE (reference sequence). The CDR3 extends over 15 amino acids. The chain's CDR3 is CASSLGANGDLEQYF. CDR3 bases: TGTGCCAGCAGCTTGGGCGCAAATGGGGACCTCGAGCAGTACTTC.

This chain uses TRBV13 with TRBJ1-1; 7 bases align to TRBD1. CDR1 and CDR2 from the germline V gene are PRHDT and FYEKMQ (reference sequence). This CDR3 contains 15 residues. V lost 5 bases and J lost 6; bases outside the gene matches: 12. CDR3: CASSPKDRPAAEAFF. CDR3 nucleotides: TGTGCCAGCAGCCCTAAGGACAGGCCGGCCGCTGAAGCTTTCTTT.

The V gene is TRBV19, the J gene TRBJ2-3; D remains unclear. This CDR3 region has 13 residues. V gave up 10 bases and J gave up 0 bases, with 11 bases separating them. Germline V gives CDR1 LNHDA, CDR2 SQIVND (reference sequence). The chain's CDR3 is CATQPGSTDTQYF. The CDR3 DNA reads TGTGCCACCCAGCCCGGTAGCACAGATACGCAGTATTTT.